The T cell receptor (beta chain) described here comes from a study of blood T cells in healthy people across ages. The use of a sample-barcoded 5' primer and a J-beta primer mix characterized a second PCR of roughly 6 to 11 cycles. With 12 random nucleotides, a template-switch adaptor tagged each individual cDNA molecule. Using its own MiXCR run on the 5' RACE reads, TCRdb lists one record per CDR3 protein. There are approximately 760,000 distinct CDR3 sequences in the sample; roughly 25% occur only once, and 9.4% lies in the top ten. This CDR3 is built from 12 residues. The sample also formed part of further work on T cells of mothers and their children.

The sample comprised blood. The clonotype originates from a boy younger than 18 in good health. The chain recombines TRBV21-1 with TRBJ2-5. TRBV21-1 is annotated as a pseudogene. CDR3 DNA: TGTGCCAGCAGCAAAGACGGGGAGACCCAGTACTTC. This gives the protein CASSKDGETQYF.